Presented here are 23 T cell receptor beta chains from one specimen sequenced in a study of T cells in Graves' hyperthyroidism and ophthalmopathy (dated by TCRdb to about 2019). Library method: multiplex PCR. TCRdb lists the instrument as Illumina HiSeq 2000. The TCR beta CDR3 regions were amplified from RNA transcripts. For the first round of RT-PCR on the TCR CDR3, the HTBI primer set was used together with the Qiagen OneStep RT-PCR kit. TCRdb cleaned the public reads at Q25 with fastp, built clones with MiXCR and kept in-frame beta chains. CDR3 protein duplicates are merged, each entry listing the most common genes and DNA. Here the sample has 600,000 to 700,000 distinct CDR3 sequences; less than 45% occur a single time. The leading ten clones occupy 7% to 7.5% of the sample. The source material was peripheral blood or thyroid tissue (not recorded which). These receptors all stem from an adult man with Graves' disease, either hyperthyroidism or ophthalmopathy (not recorded which).

This sequence joins TRBV7-8 and TRBJ1-2; TRBD1 agrees at 9 bases. Germline V lookup: CDR1 SGHVS, CDR2 FQNEAQ. Unmatched junction bases numbered 11, after V lost 2 bases and J lost 7 bases. The CDR3 has 16 amino acids. CDR3 protein: CASSLTRTGDYGGYTF. The DNA for the CDR3 is TGTGCCAGCAGCTTAACTAGGACAGGGGATTACGGTGGCTACACCTTC. The whole variable domain, remainder taken from reference TRBV7-8 and TRBJ1-2, is GAGVSQSPRYKVAKRGQDVALRCDPISGHVSLFWYQQALGQGPEFLTYFQNEAQLDKSGLPSDRFFAERPEGSVSTLKIQRTQQEDSAVYLCASSLTRTGDYGGYTFGSGTRLTVV.

This clonotype was detected ten times or more. The rearrangement uses TRBV7-8 and TRBJ1-3, with 8 bases that match TRBD1. V gave up 4 bases and J gave up 5 bases; unmatched junction bases: 4. The CDR3 sequence is 14 residues long. The V gene's germline CDR1 is SGHVS and CDR2 FQNEAQ. The CDR3 bases are TGTGCCAGCAGCTATGGGACAGGCCGAAACACCATATATTTT. Amino acids: CASSYGTGRNTIYF.

This clonotype was observed at least ten times. The chain has TRBV9 and TRBJ2-7; D is undetermined. There are 13 residues in the CDR3. Germline CDR1 reads SGDLS; CDR2 reads YYNGEE. V gave up 2 bases and J gave up 3 bases, with 9 bases separating them. The CDR3 DNA sequence: TGTGCCAGCAGCGTGGGCACCCTCTACGAGCAGTACTTC. It is translated as CASSVGTLYEQYF.

The genes are TRBV19 and TRBJ1-2; D not certain. The CDR3 runs to 14 residues. The V gene lost 3 bases and the J gene lost 3 bases, with 11 bases spanning the gap. Germline CDR1 and CDR2: LNHDA and SQIVND (reference sequence). Here the CDR3 reads CASSIGGLYYGYTF. Written as DNA, the CDR3 is TGTGCCAGTAGTATCGGAGGCCTTTACTATGGCTACACCTTC.

The chain links TRBV2 to TRBJ2-2; unclear D gene. CDR3 length: 14 residues. Between the trimmed V and J ends, which lost 8 bases and 3 bases, there was a span of 13 bases. Germline V gene data show CDR1 as SNHLY and CDR2 as FYNNEI. CDR3 sequence reads: CASSPSEHTGELFF. CDR3 sequence (DNA): TGTGCCAGCTCCCCATCGGAGCACACCGGGGAGCTGTTTTTT.

The CDR3 nucleotides read TGTGCCAGCAGCCGTGAAGGGCCACGAGAGACCCAGTACTTC. Translating gives CASSREGPRETQYF. The rearrangement joins TRBV7-9 to TRBJ2-5; D remains unclear. V gave up 5 bases and J gave up 4 bases, with 14 bases separating them. The CDR3 is made up of 14 amino acids. Germline V lookup: CDR1 SEHNR, CDR2 FQNEAQ (reference sequence).

The chain has TRBV7-9 and TRBJ2-6, with D unresolved. Trimming cost V 5 bases and J 4 bases, with 6 bases left between them. This CDR3 comprises 13 residues. Germline assignment: CDR1 SEHNR and CDR2 FQNEAQ (reference sequence). CDR3 nucleotide sequence: TGTGCCAGCAGCACATGGGGGGCCAACGTCCTGACTTTC. It yields the protein CASSTWGANVLTF.

The chain employs TRBV20-1 and TRBJ2-7; weak D call: TRBD2 (6 bases). The CDR3 has 16 residues. Germline values: CDR1 DFQATT, CDR2 SNEGSKA (reference sequence). V was shortened by 1 base and J by 0 bases, with 16 bases between the two germline ends. CDR3: CSARVGSGKLSYEQYF. For the CDR3, the DNA is TGCAGTGCTAGAGTAGGTAGCGGAAAGCTCTCCTACGAGCAGTACTTC.

The chain has TRBV2 and TRBJ2-5; the D is unclear. The CDR3 extends over 14 amino acids. Trimming took off 3 bases at V and 0 bases at J, with 8 bases between the two ends. From germline, CDR1 is SNHLY and CDR2 FYNNEI. The CDR3 region has the DNA TGTGCCAGCAGTGAGTCACGGGACCAAGAGACCCAGTACTTC. It is translated as CASSESRDQETQYF.

In this sample, this clonotype turned up a few times. This chain connects TRBV20-1 to TRBJ1-6, with D unclear. The V and J ends lost 3 bases and 4 bases respectively, with 10 bases between them. The CDR3 sequence is 14 residues long. Germline V gene lookup returns CDR1 DFQATT and CDR2 SNEGSKA (reference sequence). The CDR3 nucleotides are TGCAGTGCTAGGATAGGCATATATAATTCACCCCTCCACTTT. It yields the protein CSARIGIYNSPLHF.

This clonotype was observed at least ten times. The chain joins TRBV15 to TRBJ1-6, with D hard to call. The germline CDR1 and CDR2 sequences are LNHNV and YYDKDF (reference sequence). V dropped 0 bases and J dropped 8 bases, with 14 bases sitting between them. This CDR3 is built from 16 residues. The CDR3 sequence: CATSREPSLWDSPLHF. The CDR3 DNA reads as TGTGCCACCAGCAGAGAACCCAGCCTCTGGGATTCACCCCTCCACTTT. Combining the CDR3 with reference TRBV15 and TRBJ1-6 gives the whole variable domain DAMVIQNPRYQVTQFGKPVTLSCSQTLNHNVMYWYQQKSSQAPKLLFHYYDKDFNNEADTPDNFQSRRPNTSFCFLDIRSPGLGDTAMYLCATSREPSLWDSPLHFGNGTRLTVT.

This clonotype was seen many times. This chain links TRBV29-1 with TRBJ1-1; D gene uncertain. V shed 2 bases and J shed 2 bases, with 6 bases lying between them. The CDR3 runs to 12 residues. Germline V gene data show CDR1 as SQVTM and CDR2 as ANQGSEA. CDR3 region: CSVELGNTEAFF. The CDR3 DNA reads as TGCAGCGTTGAACTGGGCAACACTGAAGCTTTCTTT.

This clonotype was recorded a few times. The genes are TRBV7-3 and TRBJ2-7; TRBD1 agrees at 8 bases. The ends lost 7 bases at V and 1 base at J; junction bases unmatched: 9. In germline, CDR1 is SGHTA, CDR2 FQGTGA. CDR3 length equals 15 residues. The CDR3 bases are TGTGCCAGCACCTCAGGGGGCCTCAAGTCCTACGAGCAGTACTTC. It codes for CASTSGGLKSYEQYF.

The rearrangement joins TRBV7-2 to TRBJ1-5, with D possibly being TRBD1 (5 bases). Germline CDR1 reads SGHTA; CDR2 reads FQGNSA. The V end was cut by 1 base, the J end by 5 bases, with 27 bases between. CDR3 length: 20 amino acids. The CDR3 nucleotides are TGTGCCAGCAGCTTAGATCTTACACGACAGACTCCCCACTTGTATCAGCCCCAGCATTTT. Protein product: CASSLDLTRQTPHLYQPQHF.

This clonotype has at least ten counts. The chain has TRBV20-1 and TRBJ1-3, with D unclear. This CDR3 has 11 residues. Germline V gene sequence: CDR1 DFQATT, CDR2 SNEGSKA (reference sequence). Deletions cut 0 bases from V and 9 bases from J, with 6 bases between. The CDR3 sequence is CSARDKGTIYF. The CDR3 DNA follows: TGCAGTGCTAGAGATAAGGGCACCATATATTTT.

The V gene is TRBV20-1, the J gene TRBJ1-5, with D uncertain. V lost 4 bases, J lost 1 base, and 5 bases lay in between. The CDR3 spans 12 residues. Germline V lookup: CDR1 DFQATT, CDR2 SNEGSKA (reference sequence). CDR3 region: CSAKQSNQPQHF. CDR3 DNA sequence: TGCAGTGCTAAACAAAGCAATCAGCCCCAGCATTTT.

This clonotype has more than one count but fewer than ten. J is TRBJ2-7 and V is TRBV4-3; 7 bases line up with TRBD2. Losses at the gene ends were 5 bases for V and 3 bases for J; bases not matched to a gene: 13. Germline loops: CDR1 LGHNA, CDR2 YSLEER. The CDR3 totals 16 residues. Here the CDR3 reads CASSFSQAAGSYEQYF. CDR3 coding DNA: TGCGCCAGCAGCTTCTCCCAAGCAGCGGGGAGCTACGAGCAGTACTTC.

This clonotype showed up many times. J is TRBJ2-2 and V is TRBV7-2, with 8 bases fitting TRBD2. Germline V CDR1 and CDR2: SGHTA, FQGNSA. The CDR3 contains 14 residues. V lost 9 bases, J lost 3 bases, and 6 bases stayed unmatched. CDR3: CASKTSEYTGELFF. In nucleotides, the CDR3 is TGTGCCAGTAAGACTAGCGAGTACACCGGGGAGCTGTTTTTT.

In this sample, this clonotype turned up a few times. The V and J genes are TRBV3-1 and TRBJ1-1, with D uncertain. This CDR3 spans 14 amino acids. Germline values: CDR1 LGHDT, CDR2 YNNKEL (reference sequence). Trimming cost V 1 base and J 6 bases, with 12 bases left between them. CDR3 region: CASSQARSSAEAFF. DNA of the CDR3: TGTGCCAGCAGCCAAGCTCGTTCTTCGGCTGAAGCTTTCTTT.

This clonotype was seen ten or more times. The V and J genes are TRBV7-3 and TRBJ2-7; possible D gene TRBD2, 6 bases. From germline, CDR1 is SGHTA and CDR2 FQGTGA. This CDR3 has 14 residues. V lost 3 bases to trimming and J lost 3 bases, with 12 bases between them. The CDR3: CASSLAGSGYEQYF. The CDR3 DNA reads as TGTGCCAGCAGCTTGGCCGGGAGTGGCTACGAGCAGTACTTC. Supplemented by reference TRBV7-3 and TRBJ2-7, the full variable domain reads GAGVSQTPSNKVTEKGKYVELRCDPISGHTALYWYRQSLGQGPEFLIYFQGTGAADDSGLPNDRFFAVRPEGSVSTLKIQRTERGDSAVYLCASSLAGSGYEQYFGPGTRLTVT.

V gene TRBV11-2 combines with J gene TRBJ1-3, with 10 bases identical to TRBD1. V gave up 4 bases and J gave up 5 bases; unmatched junction bases: 2. This CDR3 comprises 14 residues. Germline V gene data show CDR1 as SGHAT and CDR2 as FQNNGV. In nucleotides, the CDR3 is TGTGCCAGCAGCTGGACAGGGGGAAGAAACACCATATATTTT. It yields the protein CASSWTGGRNTIYF.

The chain links TRBV5-4 to TRBJ2-7, with D possibly matching TRBD2 (6 bases). V lost 9 bases and J lost 6, with 19 bases in between. Germline values: CDR1 SGHNT, CDR2 YYREEE (reference sequence). The CDR3 covers 13 residues. The CDR3 loop is CATRSRLEAEQYF. The CDR3 DNA follows: TGTGCCACCAGGTCGCGACTAGAGGCCGAGCAGTACTTC.

The chain carries TRBV7-9 and TRBJ2-7, with D possibly being TRBD1 (6 bases). CDR3 size: 14 residues. V was shortened by 5 bases and J by 1 base, with 12 bases between the two germline ends. Germline V gene lookup returns CDR1 SEHNR and CDR2 FQNEAQ (reference sequence). Here the CDR3 DNA reads TGTGCCAGCAGCCCCCCGGGACAATCCTACGAGCAGTACTTC. Translating gives CASSPPGQSYEQYF.